This T cell receptor (beta chain) was observed in a study of T-cell memory formation after mild COVID-19. Points from the study as a whole: Whereas later expanders leaned CD4+, clones contracting day 15 to 85 showed a balanced CD4/CD8 makeup.

The germline V gene has CDR1 LGHNA and CDR2 YSLEER. The CDR3 spans 13 residues. Trimming pared 2 bases from V and 6 bases from J, leaving 10 bases between. Constant-segment primers served in 5'RACE that generated TCR alpha and TCR beta cDNA libraries bearing sample barcodes and UMIs. TCRdb processed the 5' RACE reads anew with MiXCR; each CDR3 protein has one entry. This sample carries 250,000 to 300,000 distinct CDR3 sequences, more than 15% of them seen once, and the ten largest clones take roughly 23%. About this clonotype: Its antigen is unidentified.

What was sequenced was PBMCs or a T cell subset sorted from them (not recorded which). This sequence originates from a man aged 18 to 30 who had mild COVID-19 (a few samples of this study predate the infection). Cell type and time point are not known. This rearrangement joins TRBV4-3 to TRBJ1-2; perhaps TRBD1 as D (6 bases). The CDR3 coding sequence is TGCGCCAGCAGCCAAACGGGACAAGATGGCTACACCTTC. Translated, it gives CASSQTGQDGYTF.